The sample holds many counts of the clone carrying this T cell receptor beta chain. This record belongs to a study of CD8 T cells in ankylosing spondylitis. In TCRdb, the 5' RACE reads were re-called with MiXCR into one record per CDR3 protein. The sample consists of some 130,000 distinct CDR3 sequences, 12% to 15% of them appearing once. The receptor's source is a female donor with ankylosing spondylitis or in good health (not recorded which). The sequenced sample consisted of blood, either unsorted or a sorted T cell fraction (not recorded which).

The DNA of the CDR3 is TGCGCCAGCAGCTTGACTACCACCCTCTTTAAGAATGAGCAGTTCTTC. Its protein product is CASSLTTTLFKNEQFF. V usage is TRBV5-1 and J usage is TRBJ2-1; D uncertain. V was cut by 1 base and J by 7 bases, with 18 bases left in between. Germline V CDR1 and CDR2: SGHRS, YFSETQ. This CDR3 region has 16 residues.